What follows describes a single TCR beta chain. These data originate in a study of blood T cell repertoires in COVID-19. Trimming took 4 bases from V and 0 from J; bases not matched to a gene: 4. Germline CDR1 reads LGHDT; CDR2 reads YNNKEL (reference sequence). The CDR3 loop spans 16 amino acids. Method: immunoSEQ multiplex PCR; TCRdb's copy keeps in-frame clones and lacks some. The table has 350,000 to 450,000 clones, roughly 87% seen once. Sequencing input: PBMCs or T cells enriched from blood (not recorded which). The gene calls are TRBV3-1 (or the pseudogene TRBV3-2) and TRBJ2-2, with 8 bases lining up with TRBD1. The clonotype was recovered from a woman in her 50s who had recovered from COVID-19. The DNA of the CDR3 is TGTGCCAGCAGCCGACAGGGGCTGGCGAACACCGGGGAGCTGTTTTTT. Its protein is CASSRQGLANTGELFF.